This T cell receptor beta chain was recovered during a study of cytomegalovirus exposure and HLA in healthy donors. The PCR used 60 Vbeta and 13 Jbeta primers. This table comes from immunoSEQ multiplex PCR, and its TCRdb copy is limited to in-frame clones, with some not included. In the table there are 150,000 to 200,000 clones, around four fifths of which are singletons. Study outcomes and limitations: Analysis performed later showed TCR beta chains linked to HLA being more clonally expanded than equally common others.

Donors counted as nominally healthy when sampled, yet unrecorded immune exposures were likely. There are a few counts of this clone. Its antigen is unknown. Germline-derived CDR1 and CDR2 are SNHLY and FYNNEI. The CDR3 spans 15 residues. V was shortened by 2 bases and J by 6 bases, with 14 bases between the two germline ends. This TCR was recovered from a man aged 40-55 years in good health and CMV-seropositive. Sequencing used PBMCs. The gene calls are TRBV2 and TRBJ1-5, with D unclear. CDR3 protein: CASSEPGVVGQPQHF. For the CDR3, the DNA is TGTGCCAGCAGTGAACCCGGAGTGGTTGGTCAGCCCCAGCATTTT.